A selection of T cell receptor beta chains follows, all from one sample in a study of technical replicates of blood from several donors. Method: immunoSEQ multiplex PCR; TCRdb's copy keeps in-frame clones and lacks some. The sample lists fewer than 90,000 clones, around 94% occurring once. What was sequenced was T cells isolated from PBMCs. Every receptor here comes from a human donor in good health. Both conserved end residues are part of each CDR3. D genes are given only for firm matches. Where a row states a size, it is once, few, many or the class of an expanded clone; other rows omit it.

clone size: NA; V gene: TRBV5-4; D gene: TRBD2; J gene: TRBJ2-7; CDR3 protein: CASSYGLAGGLSQSSYEQYF; CDR3 DNA: TGTGCCAGCAGTTACGGACTAGCGGGAGGTCTAAGTCAGAGCTCCTACGAGCAGTACTTC
clone size: NA; V gene: TRBV5-1; D gene: TRBD2; J gene: TRBJ2-3; CDR3 protein: CASSLYLAGGSTDTQYF; CDR3 DNA: TGCGCCAGCAGCTTGTATCTAGCGGGGGGGAGCACAGATACGCAGTATTTT
clone size: NA; V gene: TRBV14; D gene: NA; J gene: TRBJ2-7; CDR3 protein: CASSQGTDYEQYF; CDR3 DNA: TGTGCCAGCAGCCAAGGGACAGATTACGAGCAGTACTTC
clone size: NA; V gene: TRBV23-1; D gene: TRBD1; J gene: TRBJ1-3; CDR3 protein: CASSQSLGQGISGNTIYF; CDR3 DNA: TGCGCCAGCAGTCAATCATTGGGACAGGGGATCTCTGGAAACACCATATATTTT
clone size: NA; V gene: TRBV7-2; D gene: TRBD1; J gene: TRBJ1-4; CDR3 protein: CASREQGMTEKLFF; CDR3 DNA: TGTGCCAGCAGAGAACAGGGGATGACGGAAAAACTGTTTTTT
clone size: NA; V gene: TRBV2; D gene: NA; J gene: TRBJ2-7; CDR3 protein: CASSEGADYEQYF; CDR3 DNA: TGTGCCAGCAGTGAAGGGGCAGACTACGAGCAGTACTTC
clone size: NA; V gene: TRBV2; D gene: NA; J gene: TRBJ1-2; CDR3 protein: CASLGSGYGYTF; CDR3 DNA: TGTGCCAGCCTGGGCAGTGGATATGGCTACACCTTC
clone size: NA; V gene: TRBV29-1; D gene: TRBD1; J gene: TRBJ1-1; CDR3 protein: CSALPGTAVYVTEAFF; CDR3 DNA: TGCAGCGCCTTACCCGGGACAGCGGTATACGTCACTGAAGCTTTCTTT
clone size: NA; V gene: TRBV7-8; D gene: NA; J gene: TRBJ1-2; CDR3 protein: CASSGEVSSNYGYTF; CDR3 DNA: TGTGCCAGCAGCGGAGAGGTGTCCTCTAACTATGGCTACACCTTC
clone size: NA; V gene: TRBV11-2; D gene: TRBD1; J gene: TRBJ1-6; CDR3 protein: CASSPQGQLISPLHF; CDR3 DNA: TGTGCCAGCAGCCCACAGGGGCAGCTCATCTCACCCCTCCACTTT
clone size: NA; V gene: TRBV7-2; D gene: NA; J gene: TRBJ2-1; CDR3 protein: CASSFDRNSYNEQFF; CDR3 DNA: TGTGCCAGCAGCTTCGACAGAAACTCCTACAATGAGCAGTTCTTC
clone size: NA; V gene: TRBV28; D gene: TRBD1; J gene: TRBJ2-7; CDR3 protein: CASSSGQEDYEQYF; CDR3 DNA: TGTGCCAGCAGTTCGGGACAGGAAGACTACGAGCAGTACTTC
clone size: NA; V gene: TRBV28; D gene: NA; J gene: TRBJ2-1; CDR3 protein: CASSYSVEQFF; CDR3 DNA: TGTGCCAGCAGTTATAGCGTTGAGCAGTTCTTC
clone size: NA; V gene: TRBV23-1; D gene: TRBD1; J gene: TRBJ2-4; CDR3 protein: CASSQSRQGKSKNIQYF; CDR3 DNA: TGCGCCAGCAGTCAATCTCGACAGGGGAAGTCCAAAAACATTCAGTACTTC
clone size: NA; V gene: TRBV6-6; D gene: NA; J gene: TRBJ1-6; CDR3 protein: CASSPFRAGNSPLHF; CDR3 DNA: TGTGCCAGCAGCCCTTTTCGGGCAGGGAATTCACCCCTCCACTTT
clone size: few; V gene: TRBV7-2; D gene: TRBD2; J gene: TRBJ2-1; CDR3 protein: CASSPGGGLGVNEQFF; CDR3 DNA: TGTGCCAGCAGCCCCGGGGGGGGGTTGGGGGTCAATGAGCAGTTCTTC
clone size: NA; V gene: TRBV28; D gene: NA; J gene: TRBJ2-5; CDR3 protein: CASRQQETQYF; CDR3 DNA: TGTGCCAGCAGGCAGCAAGAGACCCAGTACTTC
clone size: NA; V gene: TRBV6-1; D gene: NA; J gene: TRBJ2-2; CDR3 protein: CASSERAGQMNTGELFF; CDR3 DNA: TGTGCCAGCAGTGAACGGGCTGGACAAATGAACACCGGGGAGCTGTTTTTT
clone size: NA; V gene: TRBV28; D gene: TRBD2; J gene: TRBJ2-7; CDR3 protein: CASSFYGTSGPRYEQYF; CDR3 DNA: TGTGCCAGCAGTTTCTACGGGACTAGCGGGCCTCGCTACGAGCAGTACTTC
clone size: NA; V gene: TRBV14; D gene: NA; J gene: TRBJ2-7; CDR3 protein: CASSQFRRSIEQYF; CDR3 DNA: TGTGCCAGCAGCCAATTCAGGAGGAGCATCGAGCAGTACTTC
clone size: NA; V gene: TRBV11-2; D gene: TRBD1; J gene: TRBJ1-4; CDR3 protein: CASSQPPTGAPNEKLFF; CDR3 DNA: TGTGCCAGCAGTCAACCACCAACAGGGGCGCCTAATGAAAAACTGTTTTTT
clone size: NA; V gene: TRBV2; D gene: TRBD1; J gene: TRBJ2-2; CDR3 protein: CASSTNKPGQGQRSTGELFF; CDR3 DNA: TGTGCCAGCAGTACCAATAAACCGGGACAGGGGCAGAGGAGCACCGGGGAGCTGTTTTTT